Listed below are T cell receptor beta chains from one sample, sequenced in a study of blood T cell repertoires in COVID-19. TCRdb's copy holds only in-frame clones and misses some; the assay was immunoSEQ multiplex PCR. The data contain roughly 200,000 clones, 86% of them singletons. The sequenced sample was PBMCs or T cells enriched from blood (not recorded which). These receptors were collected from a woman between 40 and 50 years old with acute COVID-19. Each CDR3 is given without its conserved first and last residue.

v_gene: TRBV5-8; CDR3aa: ASNRGQETQY
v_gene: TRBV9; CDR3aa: ASSVAYRDTGELF
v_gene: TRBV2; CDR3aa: ASSSKGQGGVLT
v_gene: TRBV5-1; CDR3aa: ASSLWRLAGRTDTQY
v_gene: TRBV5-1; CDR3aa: ASSLGDTRRSYGYT
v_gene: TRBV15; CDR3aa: ATSRGLPGNYGYT
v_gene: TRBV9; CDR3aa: ASSEGEVYQPQH
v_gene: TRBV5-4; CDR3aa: ASSLARSGDEKLF
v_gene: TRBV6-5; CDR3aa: ASSRLPGNEQF
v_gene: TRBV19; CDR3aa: ASSPGRGDYGYT
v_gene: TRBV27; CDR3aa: ASSFSNEQF
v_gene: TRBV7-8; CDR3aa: ASSIWTDMNTEAF
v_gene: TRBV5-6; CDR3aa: ASSLVGGENTEAF
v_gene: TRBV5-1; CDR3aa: ASSLDGSSGNTIY
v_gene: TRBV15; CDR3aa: ATSRGRGLNTGEPQH
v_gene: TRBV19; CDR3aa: ASRGGFSGVQPQH
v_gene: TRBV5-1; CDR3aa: ASTRVAGGLGNEQF
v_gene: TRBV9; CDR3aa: ASSVPGTGGEKLF
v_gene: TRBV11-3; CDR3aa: ASSRSRGNTDTQY
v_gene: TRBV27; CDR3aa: ASSLIRDSNQPQH
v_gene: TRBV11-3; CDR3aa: ASSLVSEAPLH
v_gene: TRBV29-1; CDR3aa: SPYRSGNTEAF
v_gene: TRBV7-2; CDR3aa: ASSFTAGGQVPYEQY
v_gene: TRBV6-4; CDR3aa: ASSDRTPGQQF
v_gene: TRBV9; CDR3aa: ASSVVGAGDTEAF
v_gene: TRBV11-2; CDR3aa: ASSPRGVDPMNTEAF
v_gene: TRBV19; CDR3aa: ASSLTPPGQGRLMNTEAF
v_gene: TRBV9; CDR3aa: ASSVSSQGNYGYT
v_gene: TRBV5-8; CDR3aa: ASSLELLAGSQETQY
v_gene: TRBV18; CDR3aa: ASSPDQGEAF
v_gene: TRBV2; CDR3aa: ASSEGGGGPDEQF
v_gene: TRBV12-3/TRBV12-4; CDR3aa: ASRGAGNQPQH
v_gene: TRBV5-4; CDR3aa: ASSTGGVNTEAF
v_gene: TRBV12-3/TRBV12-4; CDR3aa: ASSSTTMNEQF
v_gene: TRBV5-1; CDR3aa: ASSAGQGGNTEAF
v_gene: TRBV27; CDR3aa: ASNPGTGRGVTEAF
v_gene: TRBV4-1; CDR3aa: ASSQDGQNTYGYT
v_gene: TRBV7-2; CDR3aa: ASSLATGGIVNTEAF
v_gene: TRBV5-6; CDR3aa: ASSSTQQGANYGYT
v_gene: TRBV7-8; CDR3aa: ASSLAHPGTYNEQF
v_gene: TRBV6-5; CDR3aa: ASRAASTDTQY
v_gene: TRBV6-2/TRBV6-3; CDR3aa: ASSYVQGYEQY
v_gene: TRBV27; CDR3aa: ASSLTGQGAEAF
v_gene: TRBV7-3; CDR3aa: ASRQSSMNTEAF